This T cell receptor beta chain was captured by sequencing in a study of monozygotic twins with inflammatory bowel disease. CDR3 length equals 15 residues. Germline CDR1 reads SGHAT; CDR2 reads FQNNGV. TCRdb reprocessed the 5' RACE reads and stores each CDR3 protein as one record, lacking DNA. The sample table includes about 440,000 distinct CDR3 sequences. The chain is built from TRBV11-2 and TRBJ2-2; as DNA is missing, the TRBD2 call by TCRdb cannot be tested. Sequencing used blood. The clonotype originates from a human donor with ulcerative colitis or Crohn's disease, or a healthy co-twin of an affected twin (not recorded which). The CDR3 is CASSPAGLAIGELFF.